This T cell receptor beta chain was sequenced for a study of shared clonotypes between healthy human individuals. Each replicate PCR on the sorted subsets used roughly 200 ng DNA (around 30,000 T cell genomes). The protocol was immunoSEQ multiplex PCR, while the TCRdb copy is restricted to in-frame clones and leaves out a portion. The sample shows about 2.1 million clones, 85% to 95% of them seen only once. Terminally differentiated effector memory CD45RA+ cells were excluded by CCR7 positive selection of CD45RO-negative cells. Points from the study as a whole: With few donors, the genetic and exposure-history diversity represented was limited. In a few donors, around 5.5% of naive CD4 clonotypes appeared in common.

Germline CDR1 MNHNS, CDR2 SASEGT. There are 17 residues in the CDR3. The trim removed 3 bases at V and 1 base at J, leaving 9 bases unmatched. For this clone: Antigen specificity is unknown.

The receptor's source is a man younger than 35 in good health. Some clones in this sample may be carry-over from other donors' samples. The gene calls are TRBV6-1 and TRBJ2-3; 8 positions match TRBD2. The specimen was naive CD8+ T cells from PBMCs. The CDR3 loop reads CASSDRTDGRGTDTQYF. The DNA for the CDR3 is TGTGCCAGCAGTGACAGGACCGACGGGAGGGGCACAGATACGCAGTATTTT.